This note documents a single TCR beta chain sequence. Its antigen is not identified. The beta constant-region primer was an equimolar mix of two oligonucleotides covering TRBC1 and TRBC2. Nested alpha and beta constant-region primers with the SP2 primer drove four PCR rounds on ligated cDNA. TCRdb re-analysed the UMI-ligation and nested PCR reads in MiXCR, keeping a single row per CDR3 protein. This table has 100,000 to 150,000 distinct CDR3 sequences, around a third appearing once. This record comes from a study of naive and memory T cell subsets. Findings and caveats of the study: Between naive and memory subsets, TCR abundance power law exponents differed.

The sequence was collected from a human donor in good health. Sequences were obtained from central memory CD4+ T cells from blood.

The CDR3 DNA reads as TGCAGTGCTAGCGGACTAGCGGGGATGGGTAGGGAGCAGTACTTC. Translating it yields CSASGLAGMGREQYF. The chain uses TRBV20-1 and TRBJ2-7, with 12 bases matching TRBD2. Trimming cost V 3 bases and J 7 bases; bases outside gene matches: 10. CDR1 and CDR2 from the germline V gene are DFQATT and SNEGSKA (reference sequence). The CDR3 is 15 residues long.